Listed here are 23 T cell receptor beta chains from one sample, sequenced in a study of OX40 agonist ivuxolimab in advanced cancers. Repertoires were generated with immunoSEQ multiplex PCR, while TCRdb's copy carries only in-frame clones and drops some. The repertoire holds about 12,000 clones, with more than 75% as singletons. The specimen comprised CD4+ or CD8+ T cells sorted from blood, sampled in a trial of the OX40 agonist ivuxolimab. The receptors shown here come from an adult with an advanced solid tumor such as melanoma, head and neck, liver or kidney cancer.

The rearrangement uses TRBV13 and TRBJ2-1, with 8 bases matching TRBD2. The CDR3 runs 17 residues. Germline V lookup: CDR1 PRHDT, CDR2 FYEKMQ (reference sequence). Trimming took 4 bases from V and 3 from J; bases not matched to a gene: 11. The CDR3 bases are TGTGCCAGCAGCTCAACCCGAAGCGGGGGATACTACAATGAGCAGTTCTTC. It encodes CASSSTRSGGYYNEQFF.

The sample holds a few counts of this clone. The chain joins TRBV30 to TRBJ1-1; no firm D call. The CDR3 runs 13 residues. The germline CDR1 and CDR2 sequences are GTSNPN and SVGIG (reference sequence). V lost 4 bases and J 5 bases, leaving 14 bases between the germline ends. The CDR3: CAWKSGFRTEAFF. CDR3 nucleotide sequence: TGTGCCTGGAAAAGTGGGTTCAGAACTGAAGCTTTCTTT.

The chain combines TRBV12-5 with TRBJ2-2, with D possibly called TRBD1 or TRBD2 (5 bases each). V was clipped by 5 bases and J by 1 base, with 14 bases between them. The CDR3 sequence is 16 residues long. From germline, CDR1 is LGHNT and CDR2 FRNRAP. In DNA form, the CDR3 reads TGTGCTAGTGGTCCCCCCGGGGCGTTGAACACCGGGGAGCTGTTTTTT. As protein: CASGPPGALNTGELFF.

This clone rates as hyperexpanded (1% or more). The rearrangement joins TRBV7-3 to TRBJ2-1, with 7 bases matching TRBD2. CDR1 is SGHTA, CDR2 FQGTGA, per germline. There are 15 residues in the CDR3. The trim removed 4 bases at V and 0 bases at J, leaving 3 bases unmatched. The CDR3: CASSSLASSYNEQFF. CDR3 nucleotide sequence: TGTGCCAGCAGCTCACTAGCGTCCTCCTACAATGAGCAGTTCTTC.

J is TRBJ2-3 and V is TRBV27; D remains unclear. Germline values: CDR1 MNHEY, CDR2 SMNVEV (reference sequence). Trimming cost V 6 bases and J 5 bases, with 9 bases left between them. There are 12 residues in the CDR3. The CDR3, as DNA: TGTGCCAGCAGCCCCCGTGGAGATACGCAGTATTTT. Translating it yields CASSPRGDTQYF.

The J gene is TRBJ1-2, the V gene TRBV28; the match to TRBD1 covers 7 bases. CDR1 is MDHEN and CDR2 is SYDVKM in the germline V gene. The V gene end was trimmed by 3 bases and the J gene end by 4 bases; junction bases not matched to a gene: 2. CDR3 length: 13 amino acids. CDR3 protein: CASSLGQSYGYTF. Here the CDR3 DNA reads TGTGCCAGCAGTTTGGGACAGTCCTATGGCTACACCTTC.

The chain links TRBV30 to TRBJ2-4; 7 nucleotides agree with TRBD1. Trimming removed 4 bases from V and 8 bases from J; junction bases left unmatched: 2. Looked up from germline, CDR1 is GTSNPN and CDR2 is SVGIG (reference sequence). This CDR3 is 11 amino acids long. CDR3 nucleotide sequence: TGTGCCTGGAACAGGGGTGACATTCAGTACTTC. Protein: CAWNRGDIQYF.

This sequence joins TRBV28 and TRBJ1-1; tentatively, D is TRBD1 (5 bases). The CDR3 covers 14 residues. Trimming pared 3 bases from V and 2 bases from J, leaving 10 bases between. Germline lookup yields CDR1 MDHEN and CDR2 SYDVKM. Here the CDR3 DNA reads TGTGCCAGCAGTTTCACGACAGAAAACACTGAAGCTTTCTTT. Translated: CASSFTTENTEAFF.

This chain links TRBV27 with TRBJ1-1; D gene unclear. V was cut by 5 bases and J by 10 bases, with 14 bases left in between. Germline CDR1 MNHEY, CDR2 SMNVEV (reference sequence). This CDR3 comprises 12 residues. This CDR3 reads CASSSYSAGAFF. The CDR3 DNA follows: TGTGCCAGCAGTAGCTACAGCGCTGGAGCTTTCTTT.

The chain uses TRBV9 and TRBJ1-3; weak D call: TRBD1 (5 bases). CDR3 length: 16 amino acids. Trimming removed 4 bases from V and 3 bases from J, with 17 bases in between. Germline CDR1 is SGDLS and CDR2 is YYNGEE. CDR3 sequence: CASSPATAPGGNTIYF. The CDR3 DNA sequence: TGTGCCAGCAGCCCAGCGACAGCCCCGGGTGGAAACACCATATATTTT.

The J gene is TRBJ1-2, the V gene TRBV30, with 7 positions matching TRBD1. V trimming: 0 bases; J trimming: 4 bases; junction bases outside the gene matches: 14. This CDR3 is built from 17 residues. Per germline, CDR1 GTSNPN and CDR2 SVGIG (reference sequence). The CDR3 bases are TGTGCCTGGAGTGTATATGGCAGGGGGGCCGGTGGCTATGGCTACACCTTC. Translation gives CAWSVYGRGAGGYGYTF.

CDR3 sequence reads: CASSSDTTYEQYF. In DNA, the CDR3 is TGTGCCAGCAGTTCCGACACGACCTACGAGCAGTACTTC. The V and J genes are TRBV27 and TRBJ2-7; D remains ambiguous. Germline V lookup: CDR1 MNHEY, CDR2 SMNVEV (reference sequence). The CDR3 covers 13 residues. The germline V and J ends were trimmed by 4 bases and 2 bases, with 9 bases remaining between them.

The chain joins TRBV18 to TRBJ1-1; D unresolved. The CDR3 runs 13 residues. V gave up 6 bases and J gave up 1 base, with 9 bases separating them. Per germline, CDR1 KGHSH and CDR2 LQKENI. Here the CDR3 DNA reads TGTGCCAGCTCGGTCCAAGGGAACACTGAAGCTTTCTTT. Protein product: CASSVQGNTEAFF.

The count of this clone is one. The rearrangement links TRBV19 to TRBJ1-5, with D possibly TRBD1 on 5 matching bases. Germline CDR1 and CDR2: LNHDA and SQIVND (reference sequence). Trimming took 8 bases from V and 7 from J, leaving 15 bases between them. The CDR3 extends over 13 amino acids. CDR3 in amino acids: CASQRQSGQPQHF. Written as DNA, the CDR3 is TGTGCCAGTCAAAGACAGTCTGGGCAGCCCCAGCATTTT.

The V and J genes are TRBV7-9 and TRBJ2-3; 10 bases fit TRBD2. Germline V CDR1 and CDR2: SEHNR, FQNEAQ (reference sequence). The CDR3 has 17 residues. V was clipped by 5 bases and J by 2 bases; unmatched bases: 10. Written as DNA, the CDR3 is TGTGCCAGCAGCGGCCCCGGACTAGCGGAATTCACAGATACGCAGTATTTT. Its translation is CASSGPGLAEFTDTQYF.

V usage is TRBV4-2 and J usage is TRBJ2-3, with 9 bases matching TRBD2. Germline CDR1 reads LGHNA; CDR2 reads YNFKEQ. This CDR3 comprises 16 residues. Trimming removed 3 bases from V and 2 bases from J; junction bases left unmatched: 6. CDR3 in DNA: TGTGCCAGCAGCCAGACTCTAGCGGGAAACACAGATACGCAGTATTTT. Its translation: CASSQTLAGNTDTQYF.

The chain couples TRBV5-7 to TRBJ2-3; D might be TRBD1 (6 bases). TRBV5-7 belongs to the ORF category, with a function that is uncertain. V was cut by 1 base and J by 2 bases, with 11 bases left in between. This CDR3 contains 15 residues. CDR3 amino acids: CASSLFDRYTDTQYF. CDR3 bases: TGTGCCAGCAGCTTGTTTGACAGGTACACAGATACGCAGTATTTT.

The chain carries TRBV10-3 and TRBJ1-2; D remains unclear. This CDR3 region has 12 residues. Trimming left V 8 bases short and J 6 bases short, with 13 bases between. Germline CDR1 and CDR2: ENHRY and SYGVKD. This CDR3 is CAIGTISDGYTF. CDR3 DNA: TGTGCCATCGGAACAATTAGTGATGGCTACACCTTC.

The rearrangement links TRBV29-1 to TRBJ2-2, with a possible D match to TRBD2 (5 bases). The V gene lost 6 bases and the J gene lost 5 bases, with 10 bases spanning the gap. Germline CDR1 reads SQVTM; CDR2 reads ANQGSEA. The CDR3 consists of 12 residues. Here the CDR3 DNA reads TGCAGCGTCCGTACGGGGACCGGGGAGCTGTTTTTT. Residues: CSVRTGTGELFF.

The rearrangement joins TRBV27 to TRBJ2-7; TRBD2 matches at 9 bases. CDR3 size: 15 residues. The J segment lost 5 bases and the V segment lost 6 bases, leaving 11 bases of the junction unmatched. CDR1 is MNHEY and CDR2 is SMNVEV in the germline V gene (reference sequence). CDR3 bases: TGTGCCAGCAGAGCCGGGACTAGCCTACGGGACGAGCAGTACTTC. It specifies CASRAGTSLRDEQYF.

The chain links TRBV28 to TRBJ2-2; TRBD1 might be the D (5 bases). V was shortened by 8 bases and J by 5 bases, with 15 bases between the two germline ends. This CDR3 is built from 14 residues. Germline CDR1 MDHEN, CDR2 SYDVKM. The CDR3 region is CASSPRVSTGELFF. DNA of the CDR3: TGTGCCAGCTCACCCAGGGTGTCGACCGGGGAGCTGTTTTTT.

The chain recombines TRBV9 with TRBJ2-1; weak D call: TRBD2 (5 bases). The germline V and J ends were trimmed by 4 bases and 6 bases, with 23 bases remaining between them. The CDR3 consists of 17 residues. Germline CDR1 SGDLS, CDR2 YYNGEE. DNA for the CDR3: TGTGCCAGCAGCCCCGGACTTGACGACGCTTGGGGCAATGAGCAGTTCTTC. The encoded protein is CASSPGLDDAWGNEQFF.

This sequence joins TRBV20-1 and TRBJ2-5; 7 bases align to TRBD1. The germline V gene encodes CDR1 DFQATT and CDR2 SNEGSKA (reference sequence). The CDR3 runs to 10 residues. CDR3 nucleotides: TGCAGCGGGACAGAAGAGACCCAGTACTTC. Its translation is CSGTEETQYF.